The clone carrying this T cell receptor (beta chain) was counted many times. Antigen unknown. From germline, CDR1 is KGHSH and CDR2 LQKENI. Deletions cut 3 bases from V and 0 bases from J, with 6 bases between. The CDR3 consists of 13 residues. The data were taken from a study of spatial heterogeneity in lung cancer. Study information: Roughly two years after resection was the median timing of the follow-up PBMC samples, which were sequenced when available.

Specified time point: blood at routine non-recurrence follow-up after resection. Whole RNA obtained from tumor, nontumor lung or frozen PBMC underwent sequencing without sorting. Each CDR3 protein is one row after TCRdb ran MiXCR on the 5' RACE reads. The sample includes tens of thousands of distinct CDR3 sequences, around 5.9% of them seen just once. Broader study findings: Compared with follow-up, resection was when ubiquitous expanded tumor TCRs appeared in blood more.

This chain connects TRBV18 to TRBJ2-7; D is undetermined. The sequencing used PBMCs, collected at follow-up. This TCR derives from a male donor with early-stage non-small cell lung cancer. The CDR3 sequence is CASSPPSSYEQYV. DNA for the CDR3: TGTGCCAGCTCACCCCCCAGCTCCTACGAGCAGTACGTC.